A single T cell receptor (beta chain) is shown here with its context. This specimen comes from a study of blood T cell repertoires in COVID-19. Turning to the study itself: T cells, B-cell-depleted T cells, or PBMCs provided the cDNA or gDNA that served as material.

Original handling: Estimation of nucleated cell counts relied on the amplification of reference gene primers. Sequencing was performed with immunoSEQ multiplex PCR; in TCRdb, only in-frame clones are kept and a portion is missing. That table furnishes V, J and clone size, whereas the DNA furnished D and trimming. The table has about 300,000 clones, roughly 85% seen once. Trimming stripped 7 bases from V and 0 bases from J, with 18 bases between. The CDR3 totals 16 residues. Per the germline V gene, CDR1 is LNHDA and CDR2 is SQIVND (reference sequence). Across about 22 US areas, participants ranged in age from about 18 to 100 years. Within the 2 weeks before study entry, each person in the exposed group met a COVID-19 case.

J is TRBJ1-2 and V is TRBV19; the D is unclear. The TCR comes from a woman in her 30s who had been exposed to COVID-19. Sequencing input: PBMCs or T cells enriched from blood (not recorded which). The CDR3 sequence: CASTSPPDWANYGYTF. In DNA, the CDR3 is TGTGCCAGTACTTCGCCCCCGGACTGGGCTAACTATGGCTACACCTTC.